This T cell receptor (beta chain) originates from a study of metastatic and nonmetastatic thyroid tumors. The sample holds a few counts of this clone. At one end, the junction sequence differs from germline, possibly due to a read error. This sample includes further DNA sequences coding for the same CDR3. There were no patients who had received any treatment before thyroid surgery. TCRdb re-analyzed the PCR reads through MiXCR. The sample records some 84,000 clones, 8.6% being singletons. The CDR3 consists of 14 residues. CDR1 and CDR2 (germline): SQVTM, ANQGSEA. The receptor's source is a female donor with papillary thyroid cancer or a benign thyroid nodule (not recorded which). Some clones in this sample may be carry-over from other donors' samples. Sequencing was performed on blood. The rearrangement links TRBV29-1 to TRBJ1-2, with TRBD1 matching 8 bases. For the CDR3, the DNA is TGCAGCTCGACAGGGGCAACCTCCTCCTATGGCTACACCTTT. Its translation is CSSTGATSSYGYTF.